This T cell receptor (beta chain) was captured in a study of read filtering for tumor transcriptome and immune sequencing. Study context: Revised staging placed under ten patients in R-ISS I, about 17 in II, six or seven in III. TCR-mapped reads were about 4 to 11 million with IR-seq versus roughly 80 to 1273 with RNA-seq. Broader study findings: Sorted CD138-negative bone marrow cells were not purified T cells. Compared with RNA-seq, IR-seq gave much higher clonotype depth and reliability.

A note on this clonotype: As yet, its antigen is unknown.

Molecular barcoded adaptors covering alpha/delta and beta/gamma chains were used on around 400 ng RNA. One entry per CDR3 protein, called by TCRdb with MiXCR from the reads. This sample has over 35,000 distinct CDR3 sequences, with about an eighth found just once. Germline lookup yields CDR1 SQVTM and CDR2 ANQGSEA. Trimming removed 7 bases from V and 3 bases from J; junction bases left unmatched: 8. The CDR3 length is 13 residues. The sequenced sample consisted of a population of CD138-negative cells sorted from bone marrow. The origin of this receptor is a donor aged 40 or older with multiple myeloma. The V and J genes are TRBV29-1 and TRBJ2-5; 7 bases fit TRBD1. The CDR3 protein is CSANRGFEETQYF. In DNA, the CDR3 is TGCAGCGCCAACAGGGGATTCGAAGAGACCCAGTACTTC. The entire variable domain, with the rest obtained from reference TRBV29-1 and TRBJ2-5, is as follows: SAVISQKPSRDICQRGTSLTIQCQVDSQVTMMFWYRQQPGQSLTLIATANQGSEATYESGFVIDKFPISRPNLTFSTLTVSNMSPEDSSIYLCSANRGFEETQYFGPGTRLLVL.